Below, 32 T cell receptor beta chains from the same sample are listed, as sequenced in a study of radiotherapy plus CTLA-4 blockade in lung cancer. The assay was immunoSEQ multiplex PCR, and TCRdb's table has in-frame clones only and misses some. The top ten hold just over 0.85% of the sample, which has 78,000 or so clones, 85% to 90% seen once. Sequences were derived from peripheral blood, sampled from a patient treated with radiotherapy plus ipilimumab. The receptors here all came from a human donor with non-small cell lung cancer who had stable disease on radiotherapy plus ipilimumab.

The genes are TRBV6-1 and TRBJ1-3, with no clear D. This CDR3 spans 16 amino acids. CDR1 is MNHNS, CDR2 SASEGT, per germline. V gave up 4 bases and J gave up 0 bases, with 13 bases separating them. The CDR3 bases are TGTGCCAGCAGTGGAACCCGGGATTTCTCTGGAAACACCATATATTTT. Translation gives CASSGTRDFSGNTIYF.

This chain joins TRBV29-1 and TRBJ2-5, with 9 bases that match TRBD1. Trimming took 5 bases from V and 2 from J; bases not matched to a gene: 9. Germline V gene data show CDR1 as SQVTM and CDR2 as ANQGSEA. The CDR3 consists of 15 residues. CDR3 loop: CSVRGTGNAQETQYF. Here the CDR3 DNA reads TGCAGCGTTCGCGGGACAGGGAACGCACAAGAGACCCAGTACTTC.

The chain carries TRBV18 and TRBJ2-1, with 12 bases that match TRBD2. V was clipped by 0 bases and J by 4 bases; unmatched bases: 4. The germline V gene has CDR1 KGHSH and CDR2 LQKENI. The CDR3 spans 17 residues. The CDR3 loop is CASSPPGGLAGYNEQFF. The CDR3 DNA reads as TGTGCCAGCTCACCACCGGGGGGACTAGCGGGTTACAATGAGCAGTTCTTC. The whole variable domain, remainder taken from reference TRBV18 and TRBJ2-1, is NAGVMQNPRHLVRRRGQEARLRCSPMKGHSHVYWYRQLPEEGLKFMVYLQKENIIDESGMPKERFSAEFPKEGPSILRIQQVVRGDSAAYFCASSPPGGLAGYNEQFFGPGTRLTVL.

The CDR3 sequence is CATSRESTGGLTDTQYF. CDR3 coding DNA: TGTGCCACCAGCAGAGAATCAACGGGGGGGCTCACAGATACGCAGTATTTT. The V call is TRBV15, the J call TRBJ2-3, with TRBD2 matching 8 bases. The CDR3 is 17 amino acids. Germline V gene data show CDR1 as LNHNV and CDR2 as YYDKDF (reference sequence). V trimming: 0 bases; J trimming: 2 bases; junction bases outside the gene matches: 7. Full variable domain (outside the CDR3, taken from reference TRBV15 and TRBJ2-3): DAMVIQNPRYQVTQFGKPVTLSCSQTLNHNVMYWYQQKSSQAPKLLFHYYDKDFNNEADTPDNFQSRRPNTSFCFLDIRSPGLGDTAMYLCATSRESTGGLTDTQYFGPGTRLTVL.

The CDR3 DNA reads as TGTGCCAGTAGGGGTAGGGGTACCTACGAGCAGTACTTC. Translation gives CASRGRGTYEQYF. This rearrangement joins TRBV19 to TRBJ2-7; D is perhaps TRBD1 (5 bases). The CDR3 covers 13 residues. Germline V CDR1 and CDR2: LNHDA, SQIVND (reference sequence). Trimming stripped 6 bases from V and 2 bases from J, with 11 bases between.

The chain uses TRBV5-6 and TRBJ2-7; D perhaps matches TRBD1 (6 bases). Trimming shortened V by 4 bases and J by 5 bases, and 22 bases separated the two germline ends. This CDR3 comprises 16 residues. The germline V gene has CDR1 SGHDT and CDR2 YYEEEE. This CDR3 reads CASSTPGRGYLHEQYF. The CDR3 DNA follows: TGTGCCAGCAGCACCCCCGGCAGGGGTTATTTGCACGAGCAGTACTTC.

This chain links TRBV7-6 with TRBJ2-3; 8 nucleotides match TRBD1. Germline CDR1 and CDR2: SGHVS and FNYEAQ. V gave up 2 bases and J gave up 4 bases; unmatched junction bases: 5. This CDR3 is 15 amino acids long. CDR3 residues: CASSLSTGAPDTQYF. CDR3 nucleotide sequence: TGTGCCAGCAGCTTATCGACAGGGGCGCCAGATACGCAGTATTTT.

The V call is TRBV7-9, the J call TRBJ1-1, with D unresolved. The V gene lost 2 bases and the J gene lost 10 bases, with 20 bases spanning the gap. The CDR3 runs 15 residues. The germline V gene encodes CDR1 SEHNR and CDR2 FQNEAQ (reference sequence). Written as DNA, the CDR3 is TGTGCCAGCAGCTTACGACCGCCCAACCACGGGGTAGCTTTCTTT. Translated, it gives CASSLRPPNHGVAFF.

The chain uses TRBV5-1 and TRBJ2-7; 11 bases match TRBD2. The CDR3 extends over 16 amino acids. CDR1 SGHRS and CDR2 YFSETQ come from the germline V gene. With 3 bases clipped from V and 0 bases from J, the junction kept 5 bases outside the gene matches. The CDR3 protein is CASSYSSGGFSYEQYF. The DNA for the CDR3 is TGCGCCAGCAGCTACTCTAGCGGGGGGTTCTCCTACGAGCAGTACTTC. Variable domain in full (rest from reference TRBV5-1 and TRBJ2-7): KAGVTQTPRYLIKTRGQQVTLSCSPISGHRSVSWYQQTPGQGLQFLFEYFSETQRNKGNFPGRFSGRQFSNSRSEMNVSTLELGDSALYLCASSYSSGGFSYEQYFGPGTRLTVT.

The V and J genes are TRBV18 and TRBJ1-2, with 7 bases aligning to TRBD1. Losses at the gene ends were 2 bases for V and 6 bases for J; bases not matched to a gene: 6. CDR3 length equals 14 residues. The germline V gene encodes CDR1 KGHSH and CDR2 LQKENI. CDR3 amino acids: CASSPWTGGDGYTF. The CDR3 nucleotides are TGTGCCAGCTCACCATGGACAGGAGGAGATGGCTACACCTTC.

The chain links TRBV21-1 to TRBJ1-3; the D call in the table, TRBD1, was not verified against the DNA. TRBV21-1 has pseudogene status. The CDR3 is 16 residues long. CDR3 bases: TGTGCCAGGGAACTAACAGGGGGGAGCTCTGGAAACACCATATATTTT. Translated: CARELTGGSSGNTIYF.

This clone was seen a few times. The chain carries TRBV18 and TRBJ1-6, with D unresolved. CDR1 and CDR2 from the germline V gene are KGHSH and LQKENI. The CDR3 has 14 amino acids. V was clipped by 3 bases and J by 7 bases, with 10 bases between them. The CDR3 DNA follows: TGTGCCAGCTCACCGAATTTCCAGAATTCACCCCTCCACTTT. Its protein product is CASSPNFQNSPLHF.

V usage is TRBV7-3 and J usage is TRBJ2-7, with no clear D. The CDR3 has 13 amino acids. The ends were cut back, 3 bases at V and 6 bases at J, with 12 bases in the middle. CDR1 is SGHTA and CDR2 is FQGTGA in the germline V gene. CDR3 nucleotides: TGTGCCAGCAGCTTGGGCCAGAAGGGCGAGCAGTACTTC. It specifies CASSLGQKGEQYF.

The gene calls are TRBV9 and TRBJ1-6; no clear D. CDR3 length: 15 amino acids. Germline V lookup: CDR1 SGDLS, CDR2 YYNGEE. The germline V and J ends were trimmed by 0 bases and 12 bases, with 16 bases remaining between them. The CDR3 DNA is TGTGCCAGCAGCGTAGCTGGAGGGATCCGTGAACCCCTCCACTTT. Residues: CASSVAGGIREPLHF. Combining the CDR3 with reference TRBV9 and TRBJ1-6 gives the whole variable domain DSGVTQTPKHLITATGQRVTLRCSPRSGDLSVYWYQQSLDQGLQFLIQYYNGEERAKGNILERFSAQQFPDLHSELNLSSLELGDSALYFCASSVAGGIREPLHFGNGTRLTVT.

This chain links TRBV28 with TRBJ2-1, with 7 bases matching TRBD1. The length of the CDR3 is 17 residues. From germline, CDR1 is MDHEN and CDR2 SYDVKM. Germline trimming cut 6 bases from V and 5 bases from J; bases unmatched to any gene: 16. The CDR3 nucleotides read TGTGCCAGCAGCCCACGCCGGGTGACAGGGCGGAACAATGAGCAGTTCTTC. It yields the protein CASSPRRVTGRNNEQFF.

The V and J genes are TRBV4-2 and TRBJ2-5, with 11 bases aligning to TRBD2. CDR3 size: 15 residues. CDR1 is LGHNA and CDR2 is YNFKEQ in the germline V gene. The ends lost 2 bases at V and 3 bases at J; junction bases unmatched: 2. This chain's CDR3 is CASSQLTSGKETQYF. As DNA, the CDR3 is TGTGCCAGCAGCCAACTGACTAGCGGGAAAGAGACCCAGTACTTC.

This chain links TRBV20-1 with TRBJ1-5; D remains ambiguous. This CDR3 contains 11 residues. V gave up 6 bases and J gave up 6 bases, with 9 bases separating them. Germline loops: CDR1 DFQATT, CDR2 SNEGSKA (reference sequence). The CDR3 sequence: CSATTGQPQHF. CDR3 nucleotides: TGCAGTGCCACGACGGGTCAGCCCCAGCATTTT.

The V gene is TRBV10-3, the J gene TRBJ1-2; no clear D gene. With 4 bases removed from V and 4 bases from J, the gap between germline ends came to 10 bases. The CDR3 has 13 amino acids. CDR1 and CDR2 (germline): ENHRY, SYGVKD. The CDR3 protein is CAISVAYSYGYTF. The CDR3 bases are TGTGCCATCAGTGTGGCATACTCCTATGGCTACACCTTC.

The chain is built from TRBV6-1 and TRBJ2-3; D may be TRBD1 or TRBD2 (5 bases each). The CDR3 runs to 15 residues. Trimming removed 6 bases at V and 4 bases at J, with 17 bases between. Per germline, CDR1 MNHNS and CDR2 SASEGT. The DNA for the CDR3 is TGTGCCAGCAGCGACGCCTTGCAGGGAGCAGATACGCAGTATTTT. Translated, it gives CASSDALQGADTQYF.

The chain employs TRBV27 and TRBJ2-2; a weak D match, TRBD1 (7 bases). The length of the CDR3 is 16 residues. Trimming stripped 5 bases from V and 1 base from J, with 14 bases between. The germline V gene has CDR1 MNHEY and CDR2 SMNVEV (reference sequence). CDR3 region: CASSRRGRGNTGELFF. DNA for the CDR3: TGTGCCAGCAGTCGGAGGGGGCGGGGGAACACCGGGGAGCTGTTTTTT.

This clone appeared a single time. The rearrangement joins TRBV5-6 to TRBJ1-3; D is unresolved. V shed 3 bases and J shed 2 bases, with 0 bases lying between them. The CDR3 has 11 amino acids. The V gene's germline CDR1 is SGHDT and CDR2 YYEEEE. CDR3 in amino acids: CASSSGNTIYF. In DNA form, the CDR3 reads TGTGCCAGCAGCTCTGGAAACACCATATATTTT.

In this sample, this clone turned up a few times. V usage is TRBV28 and J usage is TRBJ2-3; 8 bases are a match to TRBD2. Germline V gene data show CDR1 as MDHEN and CDR2 as SYDVKM. This CDR3 spans 18 amino acids. Losses at the gene ends were 5 bases for V and 0 bases for J; bases not matched to a gene: 13. CDR3 sequence reads: CASSAPEFSGKSTDTQYF. The CDR3 nucleotides are TGTGCCAGCAGTGCCCCGGAATTTAGCGGGAAGAGCACAGATACGCAGTATTTT.

This chain joins TRBV6-5 and TRBJ2-7, with 9 bases fitting TRBD2. Germline values: CDR1 MNHEY, CDR2 SVGAGI. Trimming cost V 0 bases and J 6 bases; bases outside gene matches: 6. This CDR3 has 15 amino acids. The CDR3 sequence is CASSYSTSGGGEQYF. As DNA, the CDR3 is TGTGCCAGCAGTTACTCGACTAGCGGAGGGGGCGAGCAGTACTTC.

This sequence joins TRBV2 and TRBJ1-2; the D gene is possibly TRBD1 (5 bases). Trimming stripped 6 bases from V and 4 bases from J, with 18 bases between. CDR3 length: 15 residues. Germline V gene sequence: CDR1 SNHLY, CDR2 FYNNEI. The chain's CDR3 is CASSPPTGRGYGYTF. For the CDR3, the DNA is TGTGCCAGCAGCCCCCCCACAGGTAGGGGCTATGGCTACACCTTC.

The chain carries TRBV14 and TRBJ1-3; 7 positions match TRBD1. V shed 10 bases, J shed 4 bases, and the junction held 7 bases outside the gene matches. The CDR3 sequence is 13 residues long. Germline CDR1 is SGHDN and CDR2 is FVKESK. The CDR3: CAIQPTGGNTIYF. In DNA, the CDR3 is TGTGCCATTCAGCCGACAGGGGGAAACACCATATATTTT. The full variable domain, completed using reference TRBV14 and TRBJ1-3, is EAGVTQFPSHSVIEKGQTVTLRCDPISGHDNLYWYRRVMGKEIKFLLHFVKESKQDESGMPNNRFLAERTGGTYSTLKVQPAELEDSGVYFCAIQPTGGNTIYFGEGSWLTVV.

V is TRBV6-5 and J is TRBJ1-5, with D perhaps matching TRBD1 (5 bases). V was cut by 10 bases and J by 6 bases, with 19 bases left in between. The CDR3 is 14 residues long. The germline V gene has CDR1 MNHEY and CDR2 SVGAGI. The chain's CDR3 is CATFGGGVLQPQHF. Here the CDR3 DNA reads TGTGCCACGTTCGGGGGTGGTGTCCTTCAGCCCCAGCATTTT.

This sequence joins TRBV5-1 and TRBJ2-7, with a possible D match to TRBD1 (5 bases). Germline assignment: CDR1 SGHRS and CDR2 YFSETQ. The CDR3 has 14 amino acids. V lost 4 bases and J 5 bases, leaving 16 bases between the germline ends. The CDR3 reads CASSQDTQGHEQYF. The CDR3 coding sequence is TGCGCCAGCAGCCAAGACACCCAGGGCCACGAGCAGTACTTC.

CDR3: CASSDGRGNIQYF. The CDR3 DNA sequence: TGTGCCAGCAGTGATGGCAGGGGAAACATTCAGTACTTC. The rearrangement joins TRBV6-1 to TRBJ2-4; tentative D call: TRBD1 (6 bases). The CDR3 spans 13 residues. CDR1 MNHNS and CDR2 SASEGT come from the germline V gene. The V and J ends lost 3 bases and 6 bases respectively, with 9 bases between them.

The chain employs TRBV10-3 and TRBJ1-1, with a possible D match to TRBD1 (6 bases). The CDR3 spans 17 residues. CDR1 and CDR2 from the germline V gene are ENHRY and SYGVKD. V lost 3 bases and J 0 bases, leaving 17 bases between the germline ends. The CDR3 reads CAISDDRSRPMNTEAFF. In DNA, the CDR3 is TGTGCCATCAGTGATGACAGGTCTCGCCCGATGAACACTGAAGCTTTCTTT.

The gene calls are TRBV11-2 and TRBJ1-2, with D possibly TRBD1 on 6 matching bases. Germline loops: CDR1 SGHAT, CDR2 FQNNGV. This CDR3 is built from 13 residues. V lost 0 bases to trimming and J lost 14 bases, with 16 bases between them. The CDR3 sequence is CASSLEVTAGVTF. The CDR3 nucleotides read TGTGCCAGCAGCTTAGAAGTTACGGCAGGGGTAACCTTC.

This clone was observed once. The genes are TRBV9 and TRBJ2-5; D gene uncertain. Trimming left V 4 bases short and J 5 bases short, with 12 bases between. CDR1 is SGDLS, CDR2 YYNGEE, per germline. The CDR3 is made up of 13 amino acids. This chain's CDR3 is CASSSAVPETQYF. DNA of the CDR3: TGTGCCAGCAGCTCCGCCGTACCCGAGACCCAGTACTTC.

The chain is built from TRBV30 and TRBJ1-2; D unresolved. Germline V CDR1 and CDR2: GTSNPN, SVGIG (reference sequence). This CDR3 contains 12 residues. V gave up 3 bases and J gave up 9 bases, with 14 bases separating them. CDR3 in DNA: TGTGCCTGGAGCTCTACCGACACGAGCTACACCTTC. Translation: CAWSSTDTSYTF.